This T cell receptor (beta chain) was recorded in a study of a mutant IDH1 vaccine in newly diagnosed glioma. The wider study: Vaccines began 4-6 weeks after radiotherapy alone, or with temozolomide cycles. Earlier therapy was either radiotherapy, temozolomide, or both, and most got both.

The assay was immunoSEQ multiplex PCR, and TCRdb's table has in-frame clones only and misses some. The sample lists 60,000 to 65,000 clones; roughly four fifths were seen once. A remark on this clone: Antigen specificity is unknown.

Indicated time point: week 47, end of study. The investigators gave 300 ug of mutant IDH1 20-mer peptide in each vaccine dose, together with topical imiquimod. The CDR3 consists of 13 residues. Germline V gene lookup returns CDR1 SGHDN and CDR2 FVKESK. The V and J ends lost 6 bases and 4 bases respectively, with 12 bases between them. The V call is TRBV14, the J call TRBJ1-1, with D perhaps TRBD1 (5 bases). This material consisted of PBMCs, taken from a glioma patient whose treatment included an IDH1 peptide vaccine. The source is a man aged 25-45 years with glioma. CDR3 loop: CASSLQGFTEAFF. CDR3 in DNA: TGTGCCAGCAGTCTTCAGGGATTCACTGAAGCTTTCTTT.